The TCR beta chain under discussion was sequenced for a study of cytomegalovirus exposure and HLA in healthy donors. General study results and limits: With further analysis later on, most CMV-associated TCR beta chains appeared HLA-restricted. In a later analysis, 17,000 or so TCR beta sequences were associated with HLA alleles at 0.05 false discovery rate. More clonal expansion characterized HLA-associated TCR beta chains than equally common others in a later analysis.

PCR employed 60 Vbeta and 13 Jbeta primers. Libraries were prepared by immunoSEQ multiplex PCR; TCRdb keeps only in-frame clonotypes and omits some of them. The sample holds under 200,000 clones; 82% are singletons and the top ten take more than 0.45%. Regarding this clone: Its antigen is currently unknown.

V lost 5 bases to trimming and J lost 3 bases; unmatched junction nucleotides: 9. The CDR3 loop spans 16 amino acids. Per germline, CDR1 SGHTA and CDR2 FQGNSA. The receptor was isolated from a woman in her fifties or sixties in good health and CMV-seronegative. The V gene is TRBV7-2, the J gene TRBJ2-3; the match to TRBD1 covers 9 bases. The specimen was PBMCs. CDR3 protein: CASSSRQGVVTDTQYF. CDR3 DNA sequence: TGTGCCAGCAGCAGCCGACAGGGGGTGGTTACAGATACGCAGTATTTT.